This TCR beta chain derives from a study of radiotherapy plus CTLA-4 blockade in lung cancer. Study-level background: Objective responses arose in roughly 17% of patients, and about 32% experienced disease control.

This table comes from immunoSEQ multiplex PCR, and its TCRdb copy is limited to in-frame clones, with some not included. This sample has more than 90,000 clones, with 78% found just once. Concerning this clone: Its antigen is still unknown. An end of the junction differs from the germline gene, which may be a read error.

The CDR3 is 13 residues long. Germline CDR1 and CDR2: SSHAT and FNYEAQ (reference sequence). Overall study results and limits: Peripheral blood showed expansion of tumor-derived TCR clones after radiotherapy and ipilimumab.

This chain uses TRBV7-7 with TRBJ2-1, with unresolved D. This clonotype was obtained from a human donor with non-small cell lung cancer who had a partial response to radiotherapy plus ipilimumab. The specimen was peripheral blood, collected from a patient treated with radiotherapy plus ipilimumab. The CDR3 nucleotides are TGTGCTAGCAGCTCTACGGAGAGCAATGAGCAGTTCTTC. It codes for CASSSTESNEQFF.